This T cell receptor (beta chain) was recovered during a study of T cell changes during pregnancy in multiple sclerosis. This table comes from immunoSEQ multiplex PCR, and its TCRdb copy is limited to in-frame clones, with some not included. The sample yields some 80,000 clones, about 95% seen once. Germline CDR1 and CDR2: SGHNT and YYREEE (reference sequence). There are 15 residues in the CDR3. Unmatched junction bases numbered 5, after V lost 0 bases and J lost 3 bases. This receptor was obtained from a female donor with multiple sclerosis, enrolled in a pregnancy study. This chain connects TRBV5-4 to TRBJ1-1; 7 bases are shared with TRBD1. Sequencing was performed on peripheral blood, taken in the second trimester of pregnancy. The CDR3 here is CASSLGDSRDTEAFF. The CDR3 nucleotides read TGTGCCAGCAGCTTGGGGGACAGTCGGGACACTGAAGCTTTCTTT.